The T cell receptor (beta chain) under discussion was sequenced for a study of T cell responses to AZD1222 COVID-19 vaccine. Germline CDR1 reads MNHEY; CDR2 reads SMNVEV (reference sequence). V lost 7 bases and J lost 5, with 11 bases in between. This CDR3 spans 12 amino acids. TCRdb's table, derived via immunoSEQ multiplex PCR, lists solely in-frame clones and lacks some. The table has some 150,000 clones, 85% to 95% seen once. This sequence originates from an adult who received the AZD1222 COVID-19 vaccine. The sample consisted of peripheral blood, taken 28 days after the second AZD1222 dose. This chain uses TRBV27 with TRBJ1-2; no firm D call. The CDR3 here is CASKDWDYGYTF. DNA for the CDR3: TGTGCCAGCAAAGACTGGGATTATGGCTACACCTTC.